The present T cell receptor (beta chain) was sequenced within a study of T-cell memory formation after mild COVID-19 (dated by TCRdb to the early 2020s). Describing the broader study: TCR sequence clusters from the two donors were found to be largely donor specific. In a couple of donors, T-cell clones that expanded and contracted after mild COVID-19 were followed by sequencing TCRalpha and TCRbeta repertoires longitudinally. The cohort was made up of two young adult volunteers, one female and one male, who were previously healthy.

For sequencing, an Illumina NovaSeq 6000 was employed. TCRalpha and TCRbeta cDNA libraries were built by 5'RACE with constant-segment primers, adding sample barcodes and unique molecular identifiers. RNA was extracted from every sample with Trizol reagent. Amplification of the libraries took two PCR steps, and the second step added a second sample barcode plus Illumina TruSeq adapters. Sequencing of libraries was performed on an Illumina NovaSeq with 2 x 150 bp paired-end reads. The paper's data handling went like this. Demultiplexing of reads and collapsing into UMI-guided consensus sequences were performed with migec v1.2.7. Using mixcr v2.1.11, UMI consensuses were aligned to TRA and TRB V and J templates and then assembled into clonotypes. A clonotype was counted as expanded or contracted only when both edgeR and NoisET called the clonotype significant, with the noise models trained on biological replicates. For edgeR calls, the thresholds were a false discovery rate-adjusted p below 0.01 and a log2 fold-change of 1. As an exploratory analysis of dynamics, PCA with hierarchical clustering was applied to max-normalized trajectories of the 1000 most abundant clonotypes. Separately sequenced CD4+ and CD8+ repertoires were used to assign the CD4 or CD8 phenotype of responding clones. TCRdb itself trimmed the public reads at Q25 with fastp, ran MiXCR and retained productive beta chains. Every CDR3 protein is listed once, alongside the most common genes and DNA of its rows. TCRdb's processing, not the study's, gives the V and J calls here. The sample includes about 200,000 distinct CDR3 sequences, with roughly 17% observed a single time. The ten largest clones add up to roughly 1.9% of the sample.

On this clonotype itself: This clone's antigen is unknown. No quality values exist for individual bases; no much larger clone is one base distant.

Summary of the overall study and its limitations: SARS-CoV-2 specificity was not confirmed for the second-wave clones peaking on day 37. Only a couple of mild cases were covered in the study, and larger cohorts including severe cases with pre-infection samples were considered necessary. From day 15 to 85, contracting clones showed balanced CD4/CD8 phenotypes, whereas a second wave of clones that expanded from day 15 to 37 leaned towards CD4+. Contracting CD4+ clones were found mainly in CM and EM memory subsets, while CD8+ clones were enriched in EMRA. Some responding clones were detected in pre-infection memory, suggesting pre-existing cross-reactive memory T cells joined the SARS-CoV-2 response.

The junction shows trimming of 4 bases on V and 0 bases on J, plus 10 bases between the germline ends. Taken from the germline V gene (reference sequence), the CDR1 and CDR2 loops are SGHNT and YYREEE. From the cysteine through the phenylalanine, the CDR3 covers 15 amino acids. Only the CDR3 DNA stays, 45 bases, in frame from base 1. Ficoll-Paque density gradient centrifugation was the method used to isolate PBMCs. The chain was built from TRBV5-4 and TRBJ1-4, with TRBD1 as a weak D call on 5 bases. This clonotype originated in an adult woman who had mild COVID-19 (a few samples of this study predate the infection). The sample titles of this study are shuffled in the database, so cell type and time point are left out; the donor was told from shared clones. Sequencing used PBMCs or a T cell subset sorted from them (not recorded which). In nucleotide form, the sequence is TGTGCCAGCAGCACCAGACAGACAACTAATGAAAAACTGTTTTTT. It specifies CASSTRQTTNEKLFF.